This TCR beta chain was sequenced in a study of blood T cell repertoires in COVID-19 (dated by TCRdb to 2018 to 2021). Regarding the study in general: Collaborator samples came from the United States, Italy and Spain and covered acute and convalescent phases of COVID-19. The samples were drawn from the first 160 participants of the ongoing ImmuneRACE study and from over a thousand subjects provided by 6 global collaborators. Sample metadata almost always included a de-identified subject ID, COVID-19 status, age in years and sex. Where HLA class I and class II types were available, the types were taken from metadata supplied by the sample provider, not from assay-based typing. The prospective study material was composed of cDNA or gDNA derived from T cells, B-cell-depleted T cells, or PBMCs. A freely available public database, intended as a resource for researchers studying the immune response to SARS-CoV-2, is where the repertoires were released. The dataset comprised deeply sampled blood TCRbeta repertoires from subjects exposed to, actively infected with, or recovered from COVID-19. Results the study describes overall, beyond this receptor: Clinical and demographic metadata were provided uncurated, with the amount varying by source and participant.

The immunoSEQ Assay, a bias-controlled multiplex PCR, was used to amplify TCRbeta CDR3 regions from genomic DNA. The source study handled its data this way. Within the assay, amplification of reference gene primers was used to estimate how many nucleated cells each sample contained. To quantify the absolute abundance of each unique TCRbeta CDR3 rearrangement, sequence reads were collapsed and filtered. Productive Simpson clonality was computed per sample as the square root of Simpson's diversity index over productive rearrangements. Entries here come from immuneACCESS through TCRdb and include only in-frame sequences with V and J called. Some clones fail to appear in such tables; in the studies checked, an unresolved V gene covers under half of the shortfall, and the cause of the remainder is unknown. Clonal size and the V and J genes are those of that table, whereas D and trimming came from the DNA. In all, the sample holds 150,000 or so clones, and roughly 87% of those were seen once. The top ten constitute 0.95% to 1.5% of the sample.

V lost 5 bases and J lost 0 bases; the stretch between them is 8 bases long. In the germline V gene (reference sequence), CDR1 corresponds to LNHDA and CDR2 to SQIVND. The CDR3, from cysteine to phenylalanine, totals 13 residues. Just CDR3 DNA is preserved here, 39 bases in frame from base 1. Participants in the prospective study were aged about 18 to 95 years, lived in 20 to 25 United States geographic areas, and enrolled through a virtual design. Cohort assignment in the prospective study relied on participant-reported clinical history from a screening survey and a study questionnaire. Mobile phlebotomists in the prospective study collected whole blood, serum and a nasopharyngeal or oropharyngeal swab from every participant. Prospective study participants could optionally give additional blood draws and questionnaires over an approximately two-month period. Before DNA extraction, blood samples from the prospective study were shipped at room temperature or frozen.

Notes on this clone: The specificity of this receptor is unknown. The record has no base qualities; no much larger clone is one base away.

The sequenced material came from PBMCs or T cells enriched from blood (not recorded which). The chain is encoded by TRBV19 joined to TRBJ2-7, with the identity of the D gene unclear. The sequence was collected from a human donor with acute COVID-19. The donor label of this sample is uncertain. The nucleotide sequence is TGTGCCAGTAGTCAGGCAAGCTCCTACGAGCAGTACTTC. This sequence encodes CASSQASSYEQYF.